Listed below are T cell receptor beta chains from one sample, sequenced in a study of identical twins. From the 5' RACE reads, TCRdb called clonotypes with MiXCR, one entry per CDR3 protein. The sample yields about 700,000 distinct CDR3 sequences, approximately 6.1% seen once. Sequencing was carried out using naive T cells sorted from blood. The receptors derive from a man aged 18 to 30 in good health. CDR3s include the opening cysteine and the closing phenylalanine or tryptophan. Each record gives: clone size, J gene, CDR3 length, V gene, D gene, CDR3 protein, CDR3 DNA. D genes are given only for firm matches. Clone size is shown for a subset of rows, as once, few, many or a class of expanded clone.

abundance: few
j_gene: TRBJ2-1
len: 12
v_gene: TRBV7-8
d_gene: .
CDR3aa: CASSPRLPRTFF
CDR3nt: TGTGCCAGCAGCCCCCGACTACCCAGAACGTTCTTC

abundance: many
j_gene: TRBJ2-1
len: 16
v_gene: TRBV10-2
d_gene: .
CDR3aa: CASKIGTSSTYNEQFF
CDR3nt: TGCGCCAGCAAAATAGGGACCTCCTCGACCTACAATGAGCAGTTCTTC

abundance: .
j_gene: TRBJ2-4
len: 16
v_gene: TRBV7-9
d_gene: .
CDR3aa: CASSPTGDLAKNIQYF
CDR3nt: TGTGCCAGCAGCCCCACAGGAGATCTAGCCAAAAACATTCAGTACTTC

abundance: .
j_gene: TRBJ2-2
len: 13
v_gene: TRBV3-1
d_gene: .
CDR3aa: CASSLWDAGELFF
CDR3nt: TGTGCCAGCAGCCTATGGGATGCCGGGGAGCTGTTTTTT

abundance: few
j_gene: TRBJ1-4
len: 19
v_gene: TRBV28
d_gene: TRBD1
CDR3aa: CASLTRRDRGRLGNEKLFF
CDR3nt: TGTGCCAGTTTAACTCGCCGGGACAGGGGGCGTCTTGGTAATGAAAAACTGTTTTTT

abundance: few
j_gene: TRBJ2-4
len: 17
v_gene: TRBV12-3/TRBV12-4
d_gene: .
CDR3aa: CASSSPNWGRAKNIQYF
CDR3nt: TGTGCCAGCAGTTCACCTAATTGGGGCAGGGCCAAAAACATTCAGTACTTC

abundance: .
j_gene: TRBJ1-5
len: 14
v_gene: TRBV4-1
d_gene: .
CDR3aa: CASSQPTGTQPQHF
CDR3nt: TGCGCCAGCAGCCAGCCAACAGGGACTCAGCCCCAGCATTTT

abundance: many
j_gene: TRBJ2-1
len: 16
v_gene: TRBV6-2/TRBV6-3
d_gene: .
CDR3aa: CASSYASLKIYNEQFF
CDR3nt: TGTGCCAGCAGTTACGCTAGCCTAAAGATCTACAATGAGCAGTTCTTC

abundance: few
j_gene: TRBJ2-3
len: 14
v_gene: TRBV5-6
d_gene: .
CDR3aa: CASSSSASTDTQYF
CDR3nt: TGTGCCAGCAGCTCCTCCGCGAGCACAGATACGCAGTATTTT

abundance: few
j_gene: TRBJ2-1
len: 14
v_gene: TRBV24-1
d_gene: TRBD2
CDR3aa: CATSELTSRGEQFF
CDR3nt: TGTGCCACCAGTGAGCTGACTAGCCGGGGTGAGCAGTTCTTC

abundance: many
j_gene: TRBJ2-3
len: 12
v_gene: TRBV3-1
d_gene: .
CDR3aa: CVAGRSTDTQYF
CDR3nt: TGTGTCGCGGGTCGAAGCACAGATACGCAGTATTTT

abundance: many
j_gene: TRBJ2-4
len: 13
v_gene: TRBV5-1
d_gene: TRBD2
CDR3aa: CASQSSGSYIQYF
CDR3nt: TGCGCCAGCCAAAGTAGCGGGAGTTACATTCAGTACTTC

abundance: few
j_gene: TRBJ2-1
len: 17
v_gene: TRBV7-9
d_gene: .
CDR3aa: CASSPLGHRVTYNEQFF
CDR3nt: TGTGCCAGCAGCCCTCTAGGTCACCGCGTGACCTACAATGAGCAGTTCTTC

abundance: many
j_gene: TRBJ2-3
len: 15
v_gene: TRBV29-1
d_gene: .
CDR3aa: CSVEMPKTSTDTQYF
CDR3nt: TGCAGCGTTGAAATGCCCAAAACTAGCACAGATACGCAGTATTTT

abundance: many
j_gene: TRBJ2-7
len: 15
v_gene: TRBV7-2
d_gene: TRBD1
CDR3aa: CASSLDLTGGHEQYF
CDR3nt: TGTGCCAGCAGCTTAGATTTGACAGGGGGGCACGAGCAGTACTTC